This T cell receptor beta chain was obtained from a study of CD8 T cells in ankylosing spondylitis. Study-level points and caveats: Earlier studies detected some motif variants in reactive arthritis synovial fluid and blood. Disease-linked clones bore a CD8+ phenotype, appearing relatively rarely in peripheral blood. Disease-linked clones reportedly concentrated significantly in matched ankylosing spondylitis synovial fluid. Within ankylosing spondylitis blood, a TCR beta motif made up of roughly eight highly homologous variants appeared to be characteristic.

TCRdb recomputed calls from the 5' RACE reads with MiXCR, one row per CDR3 protein. The data show more than 600,000 distinct CDR3 sequences, 19% seen once. This clonotype was counted a few times. As yet, its antigen is unknown. CDR1 ENHRY and CDR2 SYGVKD come from the germline V gene. V shed 4 bases, J shed 3 bases, and the junction held 4 bases outside the gene matches. CDR3 length: 15 amino acids. This chain connects TRBV10-3 to TRBJ2-1; 9 bases are a match to TRBD2. The TCR sequence derives from a male donor with ankylosing spondylitis. Sequenced input: blood, either unsorted or a sorted T cell fraction (not recorded which). The CDR3 DNA sequence: TGTGCCATCAGTGTTGCGGGAGGGATCTACAATGAGCAGTTCTTC. This gives the protein CAISVAGGIYNEQFF.